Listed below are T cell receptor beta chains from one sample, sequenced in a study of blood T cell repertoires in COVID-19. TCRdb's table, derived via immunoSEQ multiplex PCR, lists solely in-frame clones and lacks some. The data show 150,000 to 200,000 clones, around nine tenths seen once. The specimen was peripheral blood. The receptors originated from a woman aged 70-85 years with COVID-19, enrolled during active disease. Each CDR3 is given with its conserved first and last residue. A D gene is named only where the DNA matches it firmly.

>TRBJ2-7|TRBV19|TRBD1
CASSLTGGRYEQYF
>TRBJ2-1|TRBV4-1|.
CASSHGQYNEQFF
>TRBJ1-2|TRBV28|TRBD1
CASSLSWDSYGYTF
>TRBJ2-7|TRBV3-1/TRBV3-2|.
CASSVQGYEQYF
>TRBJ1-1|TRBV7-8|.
CASSRSGDHTEAFF
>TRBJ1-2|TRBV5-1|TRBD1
CASSLRQGSNYGYTF
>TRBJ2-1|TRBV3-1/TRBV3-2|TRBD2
CASSPPAGSYNEQFF
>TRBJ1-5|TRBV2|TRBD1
CASSERGRDQPQHF
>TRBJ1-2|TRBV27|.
CASSLASHADYMGYTF
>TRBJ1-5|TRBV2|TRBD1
CASSVGQGRGEPQHF
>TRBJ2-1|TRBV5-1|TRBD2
CASSFLTSGADEQFF
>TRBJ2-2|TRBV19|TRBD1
CASNKGAHTGELFF
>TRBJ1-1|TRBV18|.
CASSPAGYRTIEAFF
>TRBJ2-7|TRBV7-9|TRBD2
CASSPGIGGGKLDEQYF
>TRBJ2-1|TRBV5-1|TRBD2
CASGLAGSNEQFF
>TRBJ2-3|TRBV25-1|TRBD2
CASSDVSGGAGDTQYF
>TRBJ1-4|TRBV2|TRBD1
CASRDRWEKLFF
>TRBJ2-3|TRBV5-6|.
CASSSEPLSPPGDTQYF
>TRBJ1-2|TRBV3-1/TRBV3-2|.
CASSQRHGGYTF
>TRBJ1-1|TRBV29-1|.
CSVMRNTEAFF
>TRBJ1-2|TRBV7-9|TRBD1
CASSSGDRGYTF
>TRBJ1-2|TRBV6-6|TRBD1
CASSHFDRAHGYTF
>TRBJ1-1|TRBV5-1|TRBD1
CASSLAGTANTEAFF
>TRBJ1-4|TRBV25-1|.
CASSEWQGREKLFF
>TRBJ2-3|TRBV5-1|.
CASSLSTDTQYF
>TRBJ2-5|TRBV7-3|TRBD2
CASSSGASGGTQYF
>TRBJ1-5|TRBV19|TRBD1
CASSIEGGTGVQPQHF
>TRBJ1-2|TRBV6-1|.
CASSERSGGDYGYTF
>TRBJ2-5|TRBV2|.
CASSDRNQETQYF
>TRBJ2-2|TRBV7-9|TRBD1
CASSSTTGTENTGELFF
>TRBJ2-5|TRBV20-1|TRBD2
CSASILAGGRETQYF
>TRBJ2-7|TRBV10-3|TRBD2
CAISETSGGAREQYF
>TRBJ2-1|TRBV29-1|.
CSTEGPGASNEQFF
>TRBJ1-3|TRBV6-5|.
CAIRGTGGNTIYF
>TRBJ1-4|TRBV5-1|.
CASSGARATNEKLFF
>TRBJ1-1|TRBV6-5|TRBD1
CASSPGTGYFTEAFF
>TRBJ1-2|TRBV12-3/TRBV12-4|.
CASSLGSGGYTF
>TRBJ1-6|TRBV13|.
CASSLGTVNNSPLHF
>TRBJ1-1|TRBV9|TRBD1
CASSVKSRDSPQAFF
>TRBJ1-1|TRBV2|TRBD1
CASSVTGLTNTEAFF
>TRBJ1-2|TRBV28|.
CASSSGNYGYTF
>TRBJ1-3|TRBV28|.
CASSPSRQILSGNTIYF
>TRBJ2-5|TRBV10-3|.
CAISGGRAQETQYF
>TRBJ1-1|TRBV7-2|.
CASSFRRNTEAFF
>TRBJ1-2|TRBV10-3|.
CAISETPHYGYTF
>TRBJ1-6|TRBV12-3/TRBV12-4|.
CASTSGNSPLHF
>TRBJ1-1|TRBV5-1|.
CASSFQGMNTEAFF
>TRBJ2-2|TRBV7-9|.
CAGSLLDRTNTGELFF
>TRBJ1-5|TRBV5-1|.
CASSLSGGADQPQHF